Listed here are 32 T cell receptor beta chains from one sample, sequenced in a study of T cell responses to AZD1222 COVID-19 vaccine. Libraries were prepared by immunoSEQ multiplex PCR; TCRdb keeps only in-frame clonotypes and omits some of them. The repertoire holds 130,000 or so clones, with 85% to 90% as singletons. Sample: peripheral blood, taken on day 0 of AZD1222 vaccination. Every receptor here comes from an adult in good health.

The rearrangement uses TRBV5-1 and TRBJ2-7; no definite D call. V was clipped by 3 bases and J by 2 bases, with 9 bases between them. The CDR3 consists of 13 residues. Per the germline V gene, CDR1 is SGHRS and CDR2 is YFSETQ. DNA of the CDR3: TGCGCCAGCAGCTCGACCCGGACCTACGAGCAGTACTTC. This translates into CASSSTRTYEQYF.

CDR3 sequence reads: CASRRDYGYTF. CDR3 bases: TGTGCCAGTAGACGGGACTATGGCTACACCTTC. V usage is TRBV19 and J usage is TRBJ1-2; D remains unclear. CDR3 length: 11 residues. Deletions cut 6 bases from V and 3 bases from J, with 5 bases between. Germline V gene data show CDR1 as LNHDA and CDR2 as SQIVND (reference sequence).

The rearrangement uses TRBV7-2 and TRBJ1-3; D is undetermined. The germline CDR1 and CDR2 sequences are SGHTA and FQGNSA. V was shortened by 4 bases and J by 9 bases, with 13 bases between the two germline ends. This CDR3 comprises 13 residues. CDR3 sequence (DNA): TGTGCCAGCAGCTCCCAGTACGGGAGCACCATATATTTT. Translation gives CASSSQYGSTIYF.

The chain couples TRBV7-8 to TRBJ1-2; D remains ambiguous. This CDR3 spans 14 amino acids. Germline values: CDR1 SGHVS, CDR2 FQNEAQ. V lost 4 bases and J 5 bases, leaving 14 bases between the germline ends. Written as DNA, the CDR3 is TGTGCCAGCAGCTGGAGTGAGGGAATATATGGCTACACCTTC. This translates into CASSWSEGIYGYTF.

V and J are TRBV6-5 and TRBJ1-5; D gene uncertain. Trimming left V 4 bases short and J 2 bases short, with 15 bases between. Germline values: CDR1 MNHEY, CDR2 SVGAGI. This CDR3 comprises 16 residues. The CDR3 nucleotides are TGTGCCAGCAGTTCCCGCGTGGGCTTGGGCAATCAGCCCCAGCATTTT. Translated: CASSSRVGLGNQPQHF.

The genes are TRBV6-5 and TRBJ2-3, with D tentatively TRBD2 (6 bases). Germline values: CDR1 MNHEY, CDR2 SVGAGI. The V gene lost 6 bases and the J gene lost 4 bases, with 14 bases spanning the gap. The CDR3 runs 14 residues. In nucleotides, the CDR3 is TGTGCCAGCAGCTCGGGAGTCATTCCAGATACGCAGTATTTT. It codes for CASSSGVIPDTQYF.

The V call is TRBV7-8, the J call TRBJ2-7, with a tentative D call TRBD1 (5 bases). V lost 5 bases, J lost 0 bases, and 14 bases lay in between. The CDR3 extends over 15 amino acids. From germline, CDR1 is SGHVS and CDR2 FQNEAQ. CDR3 bases: TGTGCCAGCAGCCGCGACAGAATGATCTCCTACGAGCAGTACTTC. It is translated as CASSRDRMISYEQYF.

Here the CDR3 reads CASSLGVGYTF. CDR3 sequence (DNA): TGTGCCAGCAGCTTGGGCGTTGGCTACACCTTC. This sequence joins TRBV5-4 and TRBJ1-2; D is uncertain. V lost 0 bases and J lost 7, with 4 bases in between. Germline V lookup: CDR1 SGHNT, CDR2 YYREEE (reference sequence). This CDR3 contains 11 residues.

As concerns this clone: Germline is not matched at one junction end, which may reflect a read error. The V call is TRBV7-7, the J call TRBJ2-7, with D possibly called TRBD1 or TRBD2 (5 bases each). This CDR3 spans 15 amino acids. The germline V gene encodes CDR1 SSHAT and CDR2 FNYEAQ (reference sequence). The CDR3 bases are TGTGCTAGCAGCTTCGGGGCAGCCCCTATCTACGAGCAGTACTTC. Encoded protein: CASSFGAAPIYEQYF.

The CDR3 is CASRIGTGIFF. The DNA for the CDR3 is TGTGCCAGTAGGATCGGGACAGGGATTTTCTTT. The gene calls are TRBV19 and TRBJ1-1; the match to TRBD1 covers 9 bases. Germline CDR1 and CDR2: LNHDA and SQIVND (reference sequence). The CDR3 consists of 11 residues. V dropped 6 bases and J dropped 13; count of bases not matched to a gene: 6. Filled out from reference TRBV19 and TRBJ1-1, the complete variable domain reads DGGITQSPKYLFRKEGQNVTLSCEQNLNHDAMYWYRQDPGQGLRLIYYSQIVNDFQKGDIAEGYSVSREKKESFPLTVTSAQKNPTAFYLCASRIGTGIFFGQGTRLTVV.

The chain combines TRBV20-1 with TRBJ2-7, with D unclear. Per the germline V gene, CDR1 is DFQATT and CDR2 is SNEGSKA (reference sequence). V was pared by 0 bases and J by 8 bases, with 8 bases between. CDR3 length: 11 residues. CDR3 DNA sequence: TGCAGTGCTAGAGACCAAACTCAGCAGTACTTC. The encoded protein is CSARDQTQQYF.

The V and J genes are TRBV19 and TRBJ1-2; tentatively, D is TRBD1 (5 bases). Germline lookup yields CDR1 LNHDA and CDR2 SQIVND (reference sequence). The CDR3 is 18 amino acids. V was pared by 3 bases and J by 1 base, with 21 bases between. CDR3 residues: CASSIVLDPGRSNYGYTF. In DNA form, the CDR3 reads TGTGCCAGTAGTATCGTCCTTGACCCAGGGAGGAGTAACTATGGCTACACCTTC.

A few counts support this clone. This chain links TRBV20-1 with TRBJ1-2, with D possibly being TRBD1 (5 bases). The CDR3 spans 16 residues. Germline V gene sequence: CDR1 DFQATT, CDR2 SNEGSKA (reference sequence). The germline V and J ends were trimmed by 3 bases and 1 base, with 18 bases remaining between them. The CDR3 DNA follows: TGCAGTGCTAGTGTGCAGGGAAAGACCCATAACTATGGCTACACCTTC. This sequence encodes CSASVQGKTHNYGYTF.

V usage is TRBV14 and J usage is TRBJ1-6, with D perhaps TRBD1 (5 bases). This CDR3 region has 15 residues. CDR1 is SGHDN, CDR2 FVKESK, per germline. V gave up 5 bases and J gave up 3 bases, with 11 bases separating them. The CDR3 spells CASSGGTDYNSPLHF. CDR3 bases: TGTGCCAGCAGCGGAGGGACGGACTATAATTCACCCCTCCACTTT.

The gene calls are TRBV7-9 and TRBJ2-3, with unresolved D. Germline V CDR1 and CDR2: SEHNR, FQNEAQ (reference sequence). V shed 5 bases and J shed 1 base, with 10 bases lying between them. The CDR3 totals 14 residues. The DNA of the CDR3 is TGTGCCAGCAGCGCAAGAACAGGCACAGATACGCAGTATTTT. Its translation is CASSARTGTDTQYF.

This sequence joins TRBV12-3 or TRBV12-4 and TRBJ2-7, with TRBD1 matching 8 bases. V shed 7 bases and J 6 bases; nucleotides not matched to a gene: 8. The CDR3 is made up of 13 amino acids. Written as DNA, the CDR3 is TGTGCCAGCAACGCAGGGGGCGCGGGCGAGCAGTACTTC. Its protein product is CASNAGGAGEQYF.

The chain recombines TRBV7-3 with TRBJ2-2; D uncertain. The CDR3 has 14 residues. V lost 2 bases and J lost 4, with 8 bases in between. CDR1 is SGHTA, CDR2 FQGTGA, per germline. For the CDR3, the DNA is TGTGCCAGCAGCTTAGGGTGGAGCACCGGGGAGCTGTTTTTT. The encoded protein is CASSLGWSTGELFF.

The CDR3: CASSEARGAGNQPQHF. Written as DNA, the CDR3 is TGTGCCAGCAGTGAAGCACGGGGGGCGGGCAATCAGCCCCAGCATTTT. The rearrangement uses TRBV2 and TRBJ1-5; weak D call: TRBD1 (6 bases). Germline values: CDR1 SNHLY, CDR2 FYNNEI. V gave up 0 bases and J gave up 2 bases, with 11 bases separating them. The CDR3 consists of 16 residues.

The gene calls are TRBV4-1 and TRBJ1-1; tentative D call: TRBD1 (5 bases). V was clipped by 1 base and J by 9 bases, with 9 bases between them. The CDR3 is 12 residues long. From germline, CDR1 is MGHRA and CDR2 YSYEKL. CDR3 in DNA: TGCGCCAGCAGCCAAGGCAGGGAAAAAGCTTTCTTT. Protein: CASSQGREKAFF.

The chain joins TRBV6-2 or TRBV6-3 to TRBJ2-3; 11 bases align to TRBD2. Trimming at V came to 2 bases and at J to 7 bases, leaving 8 bases not matched to a gene. The CDR3 is made up of 16 amino acids. CDR1 is MNHEY and CDR2 is SVGEGT in the germline V gene. CDR3 loop: CASSYRIAGGRNTQYF. For the CDR3, the DNA is TGTGCCAGCAGTTACCGAATAGCGGGGGGGCGGAATACGCAGTATTTT.

The rearrangement joins TRBV4-3 to TRBJ1-2; D is uncertain. The CDR3 is made up of 14 amino acids. CDR1 and CDR2 from the germline V gene are LGHNA and YSLEER. V was cut by 0 bases and J by 4 bases, with 9 bases left in between. The CDR3 DNA reads as TGCGCCAGCAGCCAAGATCCAGTCACCTATGGCTACACCTTC. This encodes CASSQDPVTYGYTF.

This clone is a singleton in its sample. The rearrangement links TRBV5-1 to TRBJ1-1; TRBD1 matches 9 bases. Unmatched junction bases numbered 13, after V lost 3 bases and J lost 4 bases. The CDR3 spans 17 residues. Germline-derived CDR1 and CDR2 are SGHRS and YFSETQ. Here the CDR3 reads CASSSWRTGALGTEAFF. The CDR3 DNA follows: TGCGCCAGCAGCTCTTGGAGGACAGGGGCGTTGGGCACTGAAGCTTTCTTT.

V is TRBV7-2 and J is TRBJ2-5; TRBD1 matches at 8 bases. V gave up 8 bases and J gave up 2 bases; unmatched junction bases: 4. The CDR3 loop spans 13 amino acids. Germline values: CDR1 SGHTA, CDR2 FQGNSA. CDR3 in amino acids: CASGQGAQETQYF. For the CDR3, the DNA is TGTGCCAGCGGGCAGGGGGCACAAGAGACCCAGTACTTC.

This chain uses TRBV25-1 with TRBJ2-7; 8 bases match TRBD1. This CDR3 comprises 15 residues. Germline V gene data show CDR1 as MGHDK and CDR2 as SYGVNS. J was trimmed by 6 bases and V by 0 bases; bases with no gene match: 7. The CDR3 reads CASSEYAAGGVEQYF. The CDR3, as DNA: TGTGCCAGCAGTGAATATGCCGCAGGGGGCGTCGAGCAGTACTTC.

The chain joins TRBV27 to TRBJ2-6; no clear D. Trimming cost V 4 bases and J 0 bases, with 10 bases left between them. CDR1 and CDR2 from the germline V gene are MNHEY and SMNVEV (reference sequence). The CDR3 length is 16 residues. Written as DNA, the CDR3 is TGTGCCAGCAGTTCATTCAGAAGCTCTGGGGCCAACGTCCTGACTTTC. This translates into CASSSFRSSGANVLTF. Full variable domain (missing parts from reference TRBV27 and TRBJ2-6): EAQVTQNPRYLITVTGKKLTVTCSQNMNHEYMSWYRQDPGLGLRQIYYSMNVEVTDKGDVPEGYKVSRKEKRNFPLILESPSPNQTSLYFCASSSFRSSGANVLTFGAGSRLTVL.

This clone was found once. This sequence joins TRBV19 and TRBJ2-4, with D possibly matching TRBD2 (7 bases). Germline CDR1 LNHDA, CDR2 SQIVND (reference sequence). The length of the CDR3 is 17 residues. Trimming removed 6 bases at V and 2 bases at J, with 20 bases between. This chain's CDR3 is CASSLLGGALSKNIQYF. Written as DNA, the CDR3 is TGTGCCAGTAGCCTTTTGGGGGGGGCGCTATCCAAAAACATTCAGTACTTC.

The V gene is TRBV6-5, the J gene TRBJ1-1, with 9 positions matching TRBD1. This CDR3 comprises 14 residues. With V trimmed by 5 bases and J by 1 base, 2 bases remained unmatched. Germline CDR1 reads MNHEY; CDR2 reads SVGAGI. CDR3 sequence reads: CASSTGGGNTEAFF. The CDR3 DNA sequence: TGTGCCAGCAGTACAGGGGGCGGGAACACTGAAGCTTTCTTT.

This sequence joins TRBV11-3 and TRBJ1-5; D call uncertain. CDR1 and CDR2 (germline): SGHNT, YENEEA. There are 16 residues in the CDR3. Trimming shortened V by 2 bases and J by 0 bases, and 11 bases separated the two germline ends. CDR3 sequence: CASSLLRVYSNQPQHF. CDR3 nucleotide sequence: TGTGCCAGCAGCTTATTAAGGGTGTATAGCAATCAGCCCCAGCATTTT.

V gene TRBV5-4 combines with J gene TRBJ2-3; weak D call: TRBD1 (5 bases). This CDR3 has 15 residues. The V gene lost 3 bases and the J gene lost 2 bases, with 13 bases spanning the gap. The germline V gene encodes CDR1 SGHNT and CDR2 YYREEE (reference sequence). CDR3 in amino acids: CASSSGGALTDTQYF. Written as DNA, the CDR3 is TGTGCCAGCAGCTCGGGTGGGGCCCTCACAGATACGCAGTATTTT. Full variable domain (missing parts from reference TRBV5-4 and TRBJ2-3): ETGVTQSPTHLIKTRGQQVTLRCSSQSGHNTVSWYQQALGQGPQFIFQYYREEENGRGNFPPRFSGLQFPNYSSELNVNALELDDSALYLCASSSGGALTDTQYFGPGTRLTVL.

This clone showed up just once. The V and J genes are TRBV28 and TRBJ2-7; the D gene is possibly TRBD1 (5 bases). V was shortened by 6 bases and J by 13 bases, with 16 bases between the two germline ends. The length of the CDR3 is 11 residues. The germline CDR1 and CDR2 sequences are MDHEN and SYDVKM. The CDR3 bases are TGTGCCAGCAGGAACTGGGGCCGGATTTACTTC. It codes for CASRNWGRIYF.

This CDR3 is CASSLVDGGGYTF. CDR3 bases: TGTGCCAGCAGTTTGGTGGACGGGGGGGGCTACACCTTC. This chain connects TRBV28 to TRBJ1-2; TRBD1 is a possible D gene (5 bases). The CDR3 spans 13 residues. V lost 3 bases, J lost 8 bases, and 13 bases lay in between. Per the germline V gene, CDR1 is MDHEN and CDR2 is SYDVKM.

This chain joins TRBV19 and TRBJ1-2; D is perhaps TRBD1 (6 bases). The CDR3 is 12 residues long. Per germline, CDR1 LNHDA and CDR2 SQIVND (reference sequence). The V and J ends lost 4 bases and 6 bases respectively, with 9 bases between them. CDR3 residues: CASSTRDNGYTF. In nucleotides, the CDR3 is TGTGCCAGTAGTACAAGGGACAATGGCTACACCTTC.